This entry concerns a single T cell receptor beta chain. Its antigen is still unknown. The data belong to a study of cytomegalovirus exposure and HLA in healthy donors. The study's findings and limits: A later analysis found TCR association rates differed by HLA locus, highest for DRB1 and lowest for HLA-C.

CDR1 is WNHNN and CDR2 is SYGVQD in the germline V gene (reference sequence). The ends were cut back, 8 bases at V and 1 base at J, with 11 bases in the middle. The CDR3 loop spans 14 amino acids. Among the donors, all were healthy bone marrow donors. Both 60 Vbeta primers and 13 Jbeta primers went into the PCR. The data were produced by immunoSEQ multiplex PCR, yet TCRdb's version contains in-frame clones alone and is incomplete. The data hold about 180,000 clones, with over 60% observed a single time. The origin of this receptor is a man between 40 and 49 years old in good health and CMV-seropositive. The source material was PBMCs. This chain connects TRBV10-1 to TRBJ2-2, with D maybe TRBD1 (6 bases). The CDR3 nucleotides read TGCGCCAGCGGAACAGGGATGAACACCGGGGAGCTGTTTTTT. It codes for CASGTGMNTGELFF.